The clone carrying this T cell receptor beta chain was observed at least ten times. As yet, its antigen is unknown. This sample is part of a study of Graves' ophthalmopathy and Graves' hyperthyroidism. Overall study results and limits: A model built from 13 signatures distinguished ophthalmopathy from stable hyperthyroidism with approximately 89% sensitivity and around 81% specificity.

The CDR3 has 15 residues. V lost 4 bases, J lost 0 bases, and 12 bases lay in between. Germline values: CDR1 LGHNA, CDR2 YSLEER. The sequenced template was RNA, covering the TCR beta CDR3 region. HTBI-primed RT-PCR formed the first round, and a multiplex PCR formed the second. MiXCR was run by TCRdb on the multiplex PCR reads, yielding one entry per CDR3 protein. The sample has over a million distinct CDR3 sequences; about 38% are singletons. This TCR was sampled from an adult man with Graves' hyperthyroidism. This chain connects TRBV4-3 to TRBJ1-1; maybe TRBD1 (6 bases). The sequenced sample was peripheral blood or thyroid tissue (not recorded which). CDR3: CASSLDSRMNTEAFF. CDR3 bases: TGCGCCAGCAGCCTGGACAGCAGGATGAACACTGAAGCTTTCTTT.